This TCR beta chain was found in a study of PD-1 blockade in classical Hodgkin lymphoma. Assay: immunoSEQ multiplex PCR; the TCRdb copy retains only in-frame clones and omits some. The sample shows more than 140,000 clones, less than 80% of them seen only once. Each of the patients experienced relapse following autologous stem cell transplantation, and their brentuximab vedotin exposure differed. This CDR3 spans 15 amino acids. Trimming left V 0 bases short and J 9 bases short, with 18 bases between. Germline lookup yields CDR1 SGHKS and CDR2 YYEKEE (reference sequence). Sequenced here: peripheral blood mononuclear cells (PBMCs), sampled before the second cycle of nivolumab. The chain carries TRBV5-5 and TRBJ1-2; D perhaps matches TRBD1 (5 bases). The receptor comes from a human donor with classical Hodgkin lymphoma. The CDR3, as DNA: TGTGCCAGCAGCTTGGATGTGGGGCCGGTTAGACGCTACACCTTC. Translation: CASSLDVGPVRRYTF.